The rows below give T cell receptor beta chains drawn from one sample of a study of PD-L1 blockade in urothelial cancer. Clones were read by immunoSEQ multiplex PCR, and TCRdb kept only the in-frame ones, dropping some. The table has nearly 45,000 clones, 70% to 90% seen once. Here the sequenced sample was PBMCs, taken around atezolizumab (anti-PD-L1) treatment. The receptor source for this set is a donor over 35 with urothelial cancer. The CDR3 runs from the conserved cysteine through the conserved F or W. D genes are given only for firm matches. Size values are once, few and many counts, or a class for expanded clones, and some rows have none.

size	J	D	V	DNA	CDR3
once	TRBJ2-3	.	TRBV21-1	TGTGCCAGCAGCCCTCGGACTAGCGGCCCCACAGATACGCAGTATTTT	CASSPRTSGPTDTQYF
once	TRBJ2-7	TRBD1	TRBV27	TGTGCCAGCAGCTTAGCCCGGACAGGGCTCTCCTACGAGCAGTACTTC	CASSLARTGLSYEQYF
.	TRBJ2-5	TRBD2	TRBV15	TGTGCCACCAGCAGAGGGACTAGCGGGCAAGAGACCCAGTACTTC	CATSRGTSGQETQYF
once	TRBJ2-7	TRBD2	TRBV9	TGTGCCAGCAGCGCGGAGCGGGGCTTTGGGTACGAGCAGTACTTC	CASSAERGFGYEQYF
.	TRBJ1-2	TRBD1	TRBV18	TGTGCCAGCTCACCCTCTCGGAGACAGGGTGATGGCTACACCTTC	CASSPSRRQGDGYTF
.	TRBJ2-7	TRBD1	TRBV7-9	TGTGCCAGCTCGGCCGGGACAGGGAGATCCTACGAGCAGTACTTC	CASSAGTGRSYEQYF
few	TRBJ2-2	.	TRBV5-1	TGCGCCAGCAGCTTGGATGCGTCCACCGGGGAGCTGTTTTTT	CASSLDASTGELFF
once	TRBJ2-1	TRBD1	TRBV28	TGTGCCAGCAGTCTCGGACAGGGGCAGTTCTTC	CASSLGQGQFF
.	TRBJ2-1	TRBD2	TRBV10-3	TGTGCCATCAGTGGCCGGGGGGGCGATGAGCAGTTCTTC	CAISGRGGDEQFF
.	TRBJ2-7	TRBD2	TRBV4-1	TGCGCCAGCAGCCAAGCCGGACTAGTAGGCGAGCAGTACTTC	CASSQAGLVGEQYF
once	TRBJ2-5	TRBD2	TRBV19	TGTGCCAGTAGCACCCTAATGACTAGCGGGAGGGCCCTGAACCAAGAGACCCAGTACTTC	CASSTLMTSGRALNQETQYF
.	TRBJ2-3	TRBD2	TRBV6-5	TGTGCCAGCAGTTACTCCGGACTAGCGGGAGCAGATACGCAGTATTTT	CASSYSGLAGADTQYF
.	TRBJ2-3	.	TRBV11-3	TGTGCCAGCAGTATCGGGTCGGGGTCCCCCGGTACGCAGTATTTT	CASSIGSGSPGTQYF
.	TRBJ2-7	.	TRBV6-5	TGTGCCAGCACCCTAGGGCAGGGCTACGAGCAGTACTTC	CASTLGQGYEQYF
.	TRBJ2-5	TRBD2	TRBV5-1	TGCGCCAGCAGCTTGGGGGGTAGCGGGAGAGAAGAGACCCAGTACTTC	CASSLGGSGREETQYF
.	TRBJ2-1	TRBD2	TRBV7-9	TGTGCCAGCAGCTTAGGGGGGACTAGCGGACACTACAATGAGCAGTTCTTC	CASSLGGTSGHYNEQFF
.	TRBJ2-1	TRBD2	TRBV10-3	TGTGCCATCAGGGGACTAGCGGGAGCAGGTGAGCAGTTCTTC	CAIRGLAGAGEQFF
once	TRBJ2-5	TRBD2	TRBV5-4	TGTGCCAGCAGCTTGCGACGGGAGGGCCAAGAGACCCAGTACTTC	CASSLRREGQETQYF
.	TRBJ2-7	.	TRBV5-1	TGCGCCAGCAGCTTGCCACGGGCAGGGGGGTCCTACGAGCAGTACTTC	CASSLPRAGGSYEQYF
.	TRBJ2-2	TRBD2	TRBV7-2	TGTGCCAGCAGCTTAGCCAGCGGGAGGGCCTTCACCGGGGAGCTGTTTTTT	CASSLASGRAFTGELFF
.	TRBJ2-3	.	TRBV4-3	TGCGCCAGCAGCCAAAGATGGTCGAGAACCCCCACAGATACGCAGTATTTT	CASSQRWSRTPTDTQYF
.	TRBJ1-5	.	TRBV19	TGTGCCAGTAGTCCCCACAGGGCTCAGCCCCAGCATTTT	CASSPHRAQPQHF
.	TRBJ2-2	.	TRBV7-9	TGTGCCAGCAGCTCTAGCGAGGGCGTGGAGCTGTTTTTT	CASSSSEGVELFF
.	TRBJ2-7	.	TRBV7-8	TGTGCCAGCAGCCCCATTTCAGGCGGAATGACTACCTACGAGCAGTACTTC	CASSPISGGMTTYEQYF
.	TRBJ2-7	.	TRBV5-1	TGCGCCAGCAGCTTGTCAGGAAACGAGCAGTACTTC	CASSLSGNEQYF
.	TRBJ1-4	.	TRBV5-1	TGCGCCAGCAGCTTGGCCGGGGGGCGTGAGGAAAAACTGTTTTTT	CASSLAGGREEKLFF
.	TRBJ2-5	.	TRBV30	TGTGCCGGAGGTGGGTGGGAGACCCAGTACTTC	CAGGGWETQYF
few	TRBJ2-7	TRBD1	TRBV29-1	TGCAGCGTTGAATCCCTACCGACAGGGAAGGCGTCTTACGAGCAGTACTTC	CSVESLPTGKASYEQYF
.	TRBJ2-1	.	TRBV6-6	TGTGCCACCGCCGGTGGGGCCCACTCCTACAATGAGCAGTTCTTC	CATAGGAHSYNEQFF
.	TRBJ1-1	.	TRBV7-2	TGTGCCAGCAGCTTAGTTCGTGTCAGATCCGTGAACACTGAAGCTTTCTTT	CASSLVRVRSVNTEAFF
.	TRBJ2-7	.	TRBV5-1	TGCGCCAGCAGCTTGGCAGGGAACGAGCAGTACTTC	CASSLAGNEQYF
.	TRBJ2-5	.	TRBV11-2	TGTGCCAGCAGCTTAGAAAGGGGGCGGGGGACCCAGTACTTC	CASSLERGRGTQYF
.	TRBJ2-6	.	TRBV7-6	TGTGCCAGCAGTTTACAATACAGGGATGGGGCCAACGTCCTGACTTTC	CASSLQYRDGANVLTF
once	TRBJ2-1	TRBD2	TRBV30	TGTGCCTGGAGTGTTTGGACTAGCGGGAGAGGTGAGCAGTTCTTC	CAWSVWTSGRGEQFF
.	TRBJ1-1	.	TRBV2	TGTGCCAGCAGGGAGGCGGAGAACACTGAAGCTTTCTTT	CASREAENTEAFF
.	TRBJ2-1	TRBD1	TRBV6-6	TGTGCCAGCAGACAATCCGGGACAGGGTACAATGAGCAGTTCTTC	CASRQSGTGYNEQFF
.	TRBJ2-5	.	TRBV7-3	TGTGCCAGCAGCTCCAACGAGTGGGAGACCCAGTACTTC	CASSSNEWETQYF
few	TRBJ2-3	TRBD2	TRBV7-2	TGTGCCAGCAGCCCGCCGGGACTAGCGTTGGATACGCAGTATTTT	CASSPPGLALDTQYF
once	TRBJ2-7	TRBD2	TRBV4-2	TGTGCCAGCAGCCAAGAGGGGACTAAAATTGCCTACGAGCAGTACTTC	CASSQEGTKIAYEQYF
.	TRBJ1-1	TRBD1	TRBV14	TGTGCCAGCAGCCGGGACAGCTTGAACACTGAAGCTTTCTTT	CASSRDSLNTEAFF
.	TRBJ2-7	TRBD2	TRBV5-4	TGTGCCAGCAGCTTGGGGATAGCGGGAGGACGACAGGACGAGCAGTACTTC	CASSLGIAGGRQDEQYF
.	TRBJ1-2	TRBD1	TRBV5-8	TGTGCCAGCAGCTCGAAACAGGGGGCTTGGTATGGCTACACCTTC	CASSSKQGAWYGYTF
.	TRBJ1-1	.	TRBV6-5	TGTGCCAGCAGTTATTCCAATCGGGGCACTGAAGCTTTCTTT	CASSYSNRGTEAFF
.	TRBJ2-7	TRBD2	TRBV6-5	TGTGCCAGCAGTAAGAGGGGAGGGCCAAGTTACGAGCAGTACTTC	CASSKRGGPSYEQYF
.	TRBJ1-5	.	TRBV10-3	TGTGCCATCAGTGAGTCGCAACACCAGTCCAATCAGCCCCAGCATTTT	CAISESQHQSNQPQHF
.	TRBJ2-7	TRBD1	TRBV11-1	TGTGCCAGCAGCGTCCGGGACAGGCCCCACTTC	CASSVRDRPHF
.	TRBJ2-2	.	TRBV9	TGTGCCAGCAGCGTAGGAGGCCGAACCCCGACCGGGGAGCTGTTTTTT	CASSVGGRTPTGELFF
.	TRBJ2-1	.	TRBV18	TGTGCCAGCTCACCGTCACTAGCAGACAATGAGCAGTTCTTC	CASSPSLADNEQFF
.	TRBJ1-1	.	TRBV29-1	TGCAGCGTTGGGGCCCAGATGAACACTGAAGCTTTCTTT	CSVGAQMNTEAFF
.	TRBJ2-3	TRBD2	TRBV2	TGTGCCACAGAACCGGGACTAGGTACAGATACGCAGTATTTT	CATEPGLGTDTQYF
.	TRBJ2-3	.	TRBV7-2	TGTGCCAGCAGCCCAGACAGGTGGATAGATACGCAGTATTTT	CASSPDRWIDTQYF